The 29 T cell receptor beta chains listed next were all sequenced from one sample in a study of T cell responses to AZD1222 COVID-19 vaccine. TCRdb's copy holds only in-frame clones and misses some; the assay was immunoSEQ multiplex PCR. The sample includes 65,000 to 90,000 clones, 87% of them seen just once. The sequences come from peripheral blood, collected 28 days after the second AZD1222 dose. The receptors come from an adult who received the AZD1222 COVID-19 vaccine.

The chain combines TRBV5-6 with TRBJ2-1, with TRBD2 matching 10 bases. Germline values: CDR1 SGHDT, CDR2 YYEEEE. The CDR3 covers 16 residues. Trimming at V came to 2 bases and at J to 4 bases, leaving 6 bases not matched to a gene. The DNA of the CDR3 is TGTGCCAGCAGCTTCAGGACTAGCGGAAATTACAATGAGCAGTTCTTC. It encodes CASSFRTSGNYNEQFF. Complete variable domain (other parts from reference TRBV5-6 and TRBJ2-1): DAGVTQSPTHLIKTRGQQVTLRCSPKSGHDTVSWYQQALGQGPQFIFQYYEEEERQRGNFPDRFSGHQFPNYSSELNVNALLLGDSALYLCASSFRTSGNYNEQFFGPGTRLTVL.

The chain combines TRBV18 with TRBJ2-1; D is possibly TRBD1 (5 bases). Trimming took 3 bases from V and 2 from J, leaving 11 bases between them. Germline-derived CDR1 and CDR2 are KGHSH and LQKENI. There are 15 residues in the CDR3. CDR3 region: CASSPTRGTYNEQFF. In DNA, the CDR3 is TGTGCCAGCTCACCGACAAGGGGAACCTACAATGAGCAGTTCTTC.

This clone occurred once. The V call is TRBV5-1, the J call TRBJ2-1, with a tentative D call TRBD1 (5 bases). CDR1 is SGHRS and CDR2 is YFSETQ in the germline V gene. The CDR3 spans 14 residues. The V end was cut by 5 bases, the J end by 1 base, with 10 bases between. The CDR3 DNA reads TGCGCCAGCAGACGTGACAGTTCCTACAATGAGCAGTTCTTC. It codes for CASRRDSSYNEQFF. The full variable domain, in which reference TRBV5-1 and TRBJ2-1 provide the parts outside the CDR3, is KAGVTQTPRYLIKTRGQQVTLSCSPISGHRSVSWYQQTPGQGLQFLFEYFSETQRNKGNFPGRFSGRQFSNSRSEMNVSTLELGDSALYLCASRRDSSYNEQFFGPGTRLTVL.

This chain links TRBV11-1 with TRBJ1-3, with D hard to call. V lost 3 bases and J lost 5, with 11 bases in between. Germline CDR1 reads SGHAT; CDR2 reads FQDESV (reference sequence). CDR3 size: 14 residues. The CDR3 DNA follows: TGTGCCAGCAGCTTTCGGACTGAGCGAAACACCATATATTTT. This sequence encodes CASSFRTERNTIYF.

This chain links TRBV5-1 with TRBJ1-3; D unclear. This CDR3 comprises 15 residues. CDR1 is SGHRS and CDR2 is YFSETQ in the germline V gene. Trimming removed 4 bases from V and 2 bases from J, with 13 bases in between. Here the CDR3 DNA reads TGCGCCAGCAGCCCTGGCGGAGGGCCTGGAAACACCATATATTTT. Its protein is CASSPGGGPGNTIYF. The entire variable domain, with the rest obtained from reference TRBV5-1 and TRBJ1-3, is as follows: KAGVTQTPRYLIKTRGQQVTLSCSPISGHRSVSWYQQTPGQGLQFLFEYFSETQRNKGNFPGRFSGRQFSNSRSEMNVSTLELGDSALYLCASSPGGGPGNTIYFGEGSWLTVV.

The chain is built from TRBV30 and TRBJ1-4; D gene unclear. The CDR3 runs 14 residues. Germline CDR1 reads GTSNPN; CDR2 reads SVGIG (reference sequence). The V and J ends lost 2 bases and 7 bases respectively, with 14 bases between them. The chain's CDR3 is CAWSRTPTGEKLFF. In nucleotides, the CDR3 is TGTGCCTGGAGTCGGACTCCTACGGGTGAAAAACTGTTTTTT.

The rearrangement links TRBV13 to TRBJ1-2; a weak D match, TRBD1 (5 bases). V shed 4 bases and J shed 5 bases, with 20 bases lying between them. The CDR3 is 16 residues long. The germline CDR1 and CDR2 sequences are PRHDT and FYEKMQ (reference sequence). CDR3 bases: TGTGCCAGCAGCTACGGTTCGGCAGACAGTATGTATGGCTACACCTTC. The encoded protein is CASSYGSADSMYGYTF.

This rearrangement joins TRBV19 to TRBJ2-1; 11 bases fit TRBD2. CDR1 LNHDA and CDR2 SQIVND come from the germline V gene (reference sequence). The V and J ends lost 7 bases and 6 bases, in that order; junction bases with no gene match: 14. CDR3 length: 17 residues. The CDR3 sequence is CASIGGSTSGSSNEQFF. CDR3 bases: TGTGCCAGTATAGGGGGATCCACTAGCGGGAGTTCCAATGAGCAGTTCTTC.

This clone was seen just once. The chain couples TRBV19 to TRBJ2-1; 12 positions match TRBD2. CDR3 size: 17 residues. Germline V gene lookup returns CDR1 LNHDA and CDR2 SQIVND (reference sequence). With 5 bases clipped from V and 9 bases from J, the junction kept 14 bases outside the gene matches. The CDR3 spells CASSLRTSGKPGIEQFF. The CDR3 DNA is TGTGCCAGTAGTCTACGGACTAGCGGGAAACCGGGAATTGAGCAGTTCTTC.

CDR3 coding DNA: TGTGCCATCAGTGATCTGACAGGGTCTACTGAAGCTTTCTTT. It specifies CAISDLTGSTEAFF. The rearrangement links TRBV10-3 to TRBJ1-1, with 7 nucleotides matching TRBD1. This CDR3 has 14 residues. Germline trimming cut 3 bases from V and 5 bases from J; bases unmatched to any gene: 6. Germline CDR1 is ENHRY and CDR2 is SYGVKD.

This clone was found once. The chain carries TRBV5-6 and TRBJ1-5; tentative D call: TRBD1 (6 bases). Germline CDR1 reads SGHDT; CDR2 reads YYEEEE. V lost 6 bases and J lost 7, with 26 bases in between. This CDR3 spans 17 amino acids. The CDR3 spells CASTSTGSYGGGQPQHF. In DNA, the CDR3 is TGTGCCAGCACTAGTACAGGGAGCTATGGGGGGGGACAGCCCCAGCATTTT.

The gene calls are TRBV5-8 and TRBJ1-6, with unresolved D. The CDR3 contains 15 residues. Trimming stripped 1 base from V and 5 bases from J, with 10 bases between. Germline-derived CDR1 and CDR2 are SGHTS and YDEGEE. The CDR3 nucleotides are TGTGCCAGCAGCTTGACACGCAAGGATAATTCACCCCTCCACTTT. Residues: CASSLTRKDNSPLHF.

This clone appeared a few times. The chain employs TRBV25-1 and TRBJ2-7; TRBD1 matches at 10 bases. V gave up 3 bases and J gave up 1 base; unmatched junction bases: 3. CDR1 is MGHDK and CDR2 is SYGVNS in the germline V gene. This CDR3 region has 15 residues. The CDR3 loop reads CASSDRDRGSYEQYF. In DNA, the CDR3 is TGTGCCAGCAGTGACCGGGACAGGGGATCCTACGAGCAGTACTTC.

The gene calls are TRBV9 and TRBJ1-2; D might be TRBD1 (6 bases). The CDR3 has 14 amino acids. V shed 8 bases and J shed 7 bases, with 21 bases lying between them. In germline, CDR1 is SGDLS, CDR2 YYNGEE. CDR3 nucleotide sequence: TGTGCCAGAAAAGAAGGGGGGTGCCTTTTTGGCTACACCTTC. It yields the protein CARKEGGCLFGYTF. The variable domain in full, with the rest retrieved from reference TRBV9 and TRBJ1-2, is DSGVTQTPKHLITATGQRVTLRCSPRSGDLSVYWYQQSLDQGLQFLIQYYNGEERAKGNILERFSAQQFPDLHSELNLSSLELGDSALYFCARKEGGCLFGYTFGSGTRLTVV.

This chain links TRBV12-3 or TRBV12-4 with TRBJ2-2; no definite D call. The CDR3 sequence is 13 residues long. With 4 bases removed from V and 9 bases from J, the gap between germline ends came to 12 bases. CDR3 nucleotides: TGTGCCAGCAGTTATTCATTCGACCGGGAGCTGTTTTTT. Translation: CASSYSFDRELFF.

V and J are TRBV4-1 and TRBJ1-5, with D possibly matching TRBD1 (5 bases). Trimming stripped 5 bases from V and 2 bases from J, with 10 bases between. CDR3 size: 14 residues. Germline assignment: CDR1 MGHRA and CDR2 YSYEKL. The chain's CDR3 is CASSEGVGNQPQHF. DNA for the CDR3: TGCGCCAGCAGCGAAGGGGTTGGCAATCAGCCCCAGCATTTT.

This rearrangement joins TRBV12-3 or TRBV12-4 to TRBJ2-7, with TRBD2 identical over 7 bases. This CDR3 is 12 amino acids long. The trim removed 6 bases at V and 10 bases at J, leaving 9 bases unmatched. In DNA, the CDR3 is TGTGCCAGCAGCCTTGAGCGGGATCCCCAGTACTTC. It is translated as CASSLERDPQYF.

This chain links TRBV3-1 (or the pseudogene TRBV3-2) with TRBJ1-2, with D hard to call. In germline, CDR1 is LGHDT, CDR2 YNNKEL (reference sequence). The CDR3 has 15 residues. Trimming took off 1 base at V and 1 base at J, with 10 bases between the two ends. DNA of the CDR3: TGTGCCAGCAGCCAAGGCCACACCGGTAACTATGGCTACACCTTC. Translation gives CASSQGHTGNYGYTF.

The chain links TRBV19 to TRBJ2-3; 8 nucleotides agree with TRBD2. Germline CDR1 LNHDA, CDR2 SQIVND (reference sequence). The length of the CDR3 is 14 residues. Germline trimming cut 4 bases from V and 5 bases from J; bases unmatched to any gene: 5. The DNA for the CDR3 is TGTGCCAGTAGTACCGAAGCGGGAGTAGATACGCAGTATTTT. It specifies CASSTEAGVDTQYF.

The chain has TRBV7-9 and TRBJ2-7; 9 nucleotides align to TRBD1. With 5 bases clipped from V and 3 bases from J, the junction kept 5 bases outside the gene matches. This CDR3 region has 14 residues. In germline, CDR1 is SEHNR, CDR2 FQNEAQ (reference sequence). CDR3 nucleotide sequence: TGTGCCAGCAGCCCCCGGGACAGGGACTACGAGCAGTACTTC. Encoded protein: CASSPRDRDYEQYF.

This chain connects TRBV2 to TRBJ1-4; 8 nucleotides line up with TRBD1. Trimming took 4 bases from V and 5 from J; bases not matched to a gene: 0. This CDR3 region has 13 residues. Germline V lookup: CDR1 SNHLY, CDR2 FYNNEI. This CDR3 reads CASSGQGNEKLFF. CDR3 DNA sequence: TGTGCCAGCAGTGGACAGGGGAATGAAAAACTGTTTTTT.

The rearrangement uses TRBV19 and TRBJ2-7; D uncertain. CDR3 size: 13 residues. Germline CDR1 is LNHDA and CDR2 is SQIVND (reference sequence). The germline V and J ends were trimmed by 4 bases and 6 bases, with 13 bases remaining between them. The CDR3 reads CASSTVWDTEQYF. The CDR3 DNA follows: TGTGCCAGTAGTACGGTTTGGGATACCGAGCAGTACTTC.

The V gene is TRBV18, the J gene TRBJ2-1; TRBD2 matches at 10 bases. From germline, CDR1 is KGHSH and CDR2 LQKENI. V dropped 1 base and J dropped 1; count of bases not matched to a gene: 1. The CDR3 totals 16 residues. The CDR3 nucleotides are TGTGCCAGCTCACCACTAGCGGGAGGATCCTACAATGAGCAGTTCTTC. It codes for CASSPLAGGSYNEQFF.

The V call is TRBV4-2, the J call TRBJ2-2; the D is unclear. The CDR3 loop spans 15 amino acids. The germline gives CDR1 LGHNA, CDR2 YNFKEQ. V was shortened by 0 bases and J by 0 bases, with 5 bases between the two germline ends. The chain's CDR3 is CASSQDTANTGELFF. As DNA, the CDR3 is TGTGCCAGCAGCCAAGATACAGCGAACACCGGGGAGCTGTTTTTT.

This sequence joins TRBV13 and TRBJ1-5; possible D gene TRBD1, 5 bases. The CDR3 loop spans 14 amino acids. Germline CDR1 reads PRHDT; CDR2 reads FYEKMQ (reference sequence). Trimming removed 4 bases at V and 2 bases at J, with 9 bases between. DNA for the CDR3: TGTGCCAGCAGCTGGGGGGTCGGCAATCAGCCCCAGCATTTT. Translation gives CASSWGVGNQPQHF.

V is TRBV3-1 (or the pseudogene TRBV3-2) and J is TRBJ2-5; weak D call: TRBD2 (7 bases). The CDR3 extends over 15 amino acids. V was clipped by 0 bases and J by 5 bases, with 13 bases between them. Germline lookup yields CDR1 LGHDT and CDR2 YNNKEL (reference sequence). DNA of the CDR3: TGTGCCAGCAGCCAAGAGTGGGGGGGCGCGGAGACCCAGTACTTC. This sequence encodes CASSQEWGGAETQYF.

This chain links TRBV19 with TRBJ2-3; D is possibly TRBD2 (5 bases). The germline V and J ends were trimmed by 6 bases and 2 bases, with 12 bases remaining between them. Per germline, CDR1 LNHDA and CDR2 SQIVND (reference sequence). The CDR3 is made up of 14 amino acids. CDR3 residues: CASRRVRDTDTQYF. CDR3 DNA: TGTGCCAGTAGGCGGGTAAGGGACACAGATACGCAGTATTTT.

CDR3 nucleotides: TGTGCCAGCAGTTCCAGGGTGGAGACCCAGTACTTC. Translated: CASSSRVETQYF. The gene calls are TRBV6-2 or TRBV6-3 and TRBJ2-5; TRBD1 might be the D (5 bases). Trimming took off 4 bases at V and 5 bases at J, with 8 bases between the two ends. The germline V gene has CDR1 MNHEY and CDR2 SVGEGT. This CDR3 comprises 12 residues.

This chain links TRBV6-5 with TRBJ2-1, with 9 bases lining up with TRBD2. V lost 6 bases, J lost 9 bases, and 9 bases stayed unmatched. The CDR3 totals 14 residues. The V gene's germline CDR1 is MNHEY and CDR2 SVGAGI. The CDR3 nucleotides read TGTGCCAGCAGCGATAGCGGGAGCCGGACTGAGCAGTTCTTC. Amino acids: CASSDSGSRTEQFF.